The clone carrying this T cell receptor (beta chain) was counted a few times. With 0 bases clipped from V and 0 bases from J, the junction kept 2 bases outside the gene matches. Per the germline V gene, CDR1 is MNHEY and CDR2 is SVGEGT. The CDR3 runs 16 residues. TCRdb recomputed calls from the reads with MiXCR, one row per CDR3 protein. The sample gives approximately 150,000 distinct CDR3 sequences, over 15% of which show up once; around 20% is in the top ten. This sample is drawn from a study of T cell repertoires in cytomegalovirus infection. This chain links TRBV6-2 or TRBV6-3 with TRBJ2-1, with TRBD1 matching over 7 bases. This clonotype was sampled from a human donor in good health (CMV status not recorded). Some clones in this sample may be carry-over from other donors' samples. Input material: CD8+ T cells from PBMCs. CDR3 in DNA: TGTGCCAGCAGTTACTCGACAGGGTTCTCCTACAATGAGCAGTTCTTC. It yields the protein CASSYSTGFSYNEQFF.